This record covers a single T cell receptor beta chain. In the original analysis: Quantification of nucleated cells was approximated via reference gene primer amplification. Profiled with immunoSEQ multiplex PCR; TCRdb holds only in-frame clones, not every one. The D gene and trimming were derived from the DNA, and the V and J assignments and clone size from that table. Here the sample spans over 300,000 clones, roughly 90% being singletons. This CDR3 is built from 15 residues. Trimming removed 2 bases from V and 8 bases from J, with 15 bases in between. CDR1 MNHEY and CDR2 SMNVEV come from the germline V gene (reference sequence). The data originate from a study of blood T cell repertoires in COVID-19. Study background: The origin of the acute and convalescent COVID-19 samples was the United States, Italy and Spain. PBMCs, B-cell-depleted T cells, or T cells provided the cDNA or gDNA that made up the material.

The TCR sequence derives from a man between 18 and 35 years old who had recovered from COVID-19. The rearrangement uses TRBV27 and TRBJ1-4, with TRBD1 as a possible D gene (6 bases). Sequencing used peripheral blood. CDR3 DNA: TGTGCCAGCAGTTTAATGGGGGCCCGAGGGGAAAAACTGTTTTTT. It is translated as CASSLMGARGEKLFF.